The rows below give T cell receptor beta chains drawn from one sample of a study of blood T cell repertoires in COVID-19. Profiled with immunoSEQ multiplex PCR; TCRdb holds only in-frame clones, not every one. The sample includes 270,000 or so clones, roughly 90% seen only once; the top ten take less than 15%. Sequencing used peripheral blood. Receptor source: a woman aged 25-40 years with COVID-19, enrolled during active disease. Each CDR3 is given with its conserved first and last residue. A D gene is named only where the DNA matches it firmly. Expanded clones get a size class; other rows say once, few or many, or leave the size out.

clone size	V gene	D gene	J gene	CDR3 protein	CDR3 DNA
-	TRBV6-5	TRBD1	TRBJ1-2	CASSYSTGSRYGYTF	TGTGCCAGCAGTTACTCGACAGGGTCCCGCTATGGCTACACCTTC
-	TRBV18	TRBD1	TRBJ2-3	CASSSRTGLTDTQYF	TGTGCCAGCTCATCGAGGACAGGGTTAACAGATACGCAGTATTTT
once	TRBV10-1	-	TRBJ1-2	CASSSILGPGYTF	TGCGCCAGCAGTTCGATCTTGGGGCCTGGCTACACCTTC
-	TRBV7-8	-	TRBJ1-1	CASSIGGGTEAFF	TGTGCCAGCAGCATAGGGGGGGGCACTGAAGCTTTCTTT
-	TRBV6-1	TRBD1	TRBJ1-4	CASSLGTGDEKLFF	TGTGCCAGCAGTCTCGGGACAGGGGATGAAAAACTGTTTTTT
-	TRBV28	-	TRBJ1-5	CASSLGHLNQPQHF	TGTGCCAGCAGTTTGGGACATCTTAATCAGCCCCAGCATTTT
-	TRBV6-5	-	TRBJ2-7	CASTGSPGFYEQYF	TGTGCCAGCACCGGGAGTCCGGGGTTCTACGAGCAGTACTTC
-	TRBV19	TRBD1	TRBJ2-2	CASSTGQGWNTGELFF	TGTGCCAGTAGTACCGGACAGGGCTGGAACACCGGGGAGCTGTTTTTT
-	TRBV5-1	-	TRBJ1-1	CASSLFQGNTEAFF	TGCGCCAGCAGCTTGTTCCAGGGGAACACTGAAGCTTTCTTT
-	TRBV5-1	TRBD1	TRBJ1-5	CASSMGQHSNQPQHF	TGCGCCAGCAGCATGGGACAGCATAGCAATCAGCCCCAGCATTTT
-	TRBV6-5	-	TRBJ2-7	CASRGDWSYEQYF	TGTGCCAGCAGGGGGGACTGGTCCTACGAGCAGTACTTC
-	TRBV19	-	TRBJ1-2	CASSRGQVFYGYTF	TGTGCCAGTAGTAGGGGACAAGTATTCTATGGCTACACCTTC
-	TRBV27	TRBD2	TRBJ2-5	CASSLDGGETQYF	TGTGCCAGCAGTTTAGACGGGGGGGAGACCCAGTACTTC
-	TRBV19	-	TRBJ1-2	CASSIRGYGYTF	TGTGCCAGTAGTATTAGGGGGTATGGCTACACCTTC
once	TRBV2	-	TRBJ1-5	CASSVQGRGQPQHF	TGTGCCAGCAGTGTGCAGGGTAGGGGTCAGCCCCAGCATTTT
-	TRBV3-1/TRBV3-2	TRBD1	TRBJ1-2	CASSPGQDYGYTF	TGTGCCAGCAGCCCGGGACAGGACTATGGCTACACCTTC
-	TRBV3-1/TRBV3-2	-	TRBJ1-6	CASSQGRVRSPLHF	TGTGCCAGCAGCCAAGGCAGGGTCAGGTCACCCCTCCACTTT
-	TRBV3-1/TRBV3-2	TRBD2	TRBJ2-1	CASIASGGGSVEQFF	TGTGCCAGCATCGCTAGCGGGGGGGGATCAGTAGAGCAGTTCTTC
-	TRBV7-9	-	TRBJ1-5	CASSSAIGGRDQPQHF	TGTGCCAGCAGCTCGGCTATAGGCGGGCGTGATCAGCCCCAGCATTTT
-	TRBV5-1	TRBD2	TRBJ2-2	CASSLASGGATGELFF	TGCGCCAGCAGCCTGGCTAGCGGGGGGGCCACCGGGGAGCTGTTTTTT
once	TRBV3-1/TRBV3-2	-	TRBJ1-4	CASSQGGVGSGEKLFF	TGTGCCAGCAGCCAAGGGGGGGTGGGATCAGGAGAAAAACTGTTTTTT
-	TRBV5-1	-	TRBJ2-1	CASSLDRSEQFF	TGCGCCAGCAGCTTGGACCGGAGTGAGCAGTTCTTC
-	TRBV6-6	-	TRBJ1-1	CASSRKREANTEAFF	TGTGCCAGCAGTCGAAAGCGGGAGGCGAACACTGAAGCTTTCTTT
-	TRBV6-5	-	TRBJ2-7	CASSALAAATYEQYF	TGTGCCAGCTCCGCTTTAGCGGCCGCCACCTACGAGCAGTACTTC
-	TRBV5-1	-	TRBJ2-7	CASSLEPNPYEQYF	TGCGCCAGCAGCTTGGAGCCTAACCCCTACGAGCAGTACTTC
-	TRBV7-2	TRBD2	TRBJ2-1	CASSRSWGLADNEQFF	TGTGCCAGCAGCCGTTCGTGGGGACTAGCGGACAATGAGCAGTTCTTC
-	TRBV5-4	TRBD2	TRBJ2-6	CASGPNAKSGGKAGANVLTF	TGTGCCAGCGGTCCGAACGCCAAGTCGGGGGGGAAGGCTGGGGCCAACGTCCTGACTTTC
few	TRBV7-2	TRBD2	TRBJ2-1	CASSLGSGSGAYEQFF	TGTGCCAGCAGCTTAGGAAGTGGTAGCGGGGCTTATGAGCAGTTCTTC
-	TRBV7-9	TRBD1	TRBJ1-4	CASSSRGRGNEKLFF	TGTGCCAGCAGCTCGAGGGGGCGCGGGAATGAAAAACTGTTTTTT
-	TRBV5-1	TRBD1	TRBJ2-7	CASRTRDSTYEQYF	TGCGCCAGCAGGACCCGGGACAGCACCTACGAGCAGTACTTC
few	TRBV12-3/TRBV12-4	-	TRBJ1-5	CASSGGGGQPQHF	TGTGCCAGCAGTGGCGGGGGAGGTCAGCCCCAGCATTTT
-	TRBV10-3	TRBD1	TRBJ1-5	CAISSGQVLLGPQHF	TGTGCCATCAGTTCAGGACAGGTCCTTCTGGGGCCCCAGCATTTT
-	TRBV7-9	TRBD1	TRBJ2-7	CASSPRSLDRPYEQYF	TGTGCCAGCAGCCCACGCTCCTTGGACAGGCCCTACGAGCAGTACTTC
-	TRBV10-2	TRBD1	TRBJ1-2	CASRGQTNYGYTF	TGCGCCAGCAGGGGACAGACAAACTATGGCTACACCTTC
few	TRBV10-1	-	TRBJ2-2	CASSGTSQTGELFF	TGCGCCAGCAGTGGGACTTCCCAGACCGGGGAGCTGTTTTTT
-	TRBV7-8	TRBD2	TRBJ2-5	CASSLVLAGGTQYF	TGTGCCAGCAGCTTAGTCCTAGCGGGGGGTACCCAGTACTTC
few	TRBV19	TRBD1	TRBJ1-5	CASSWGQGGNQPQHF	TGTGCCAGTAGTTGGGGACAGGGTGGGAATCAGCCCCAGCATTTT
-	TRBV3-1/TRBV3-2	-	TRBJ2-2	CASSRGGNTGELFF	TGTGCCAGCAGCCGGGGAGGGAACACCGGGGAGCTGTTTTTT
-	TRBV6-4	TRBD1	TRBJ1-1	CARHGQGEEDTEAFF	TGTGCCAGACATGGACAGGGGGAAGAGGACACTGAAGCTTTCTTT
-	TRBV11-2	-	TRBJ1-2	CASSLTGYGYTF	TGTGCCAGCAGCTTGACGGGGTATGGCTACACCTTC
-	TRBV19	TRBD2	TRBJ2-1	CASSIRSGGANEQFF	TGTGCCAGTAGTATAAGGAGCGGGGGGGCGAATGAGCAGTTCTTC
few	TRBV7-9	-	TRBJ2-7	CASSLGESYEQYF	TGTGCCAGCAGCTTAGGGGAGAGCTACGAGCAGTACTTC
-	TRBV28	-	TRBJ1-2	CASNQYYGYTF	TGTGCCAGCAACCAGTACTATGGCTACACCTTC
-	TRBV9	TRBD1	TRBJ2-7	CASSPGQGNYEQYF	TGTGCCAGCAGTCCGGGACAGGGAAACTACGAGCAGTACTTC
-	TRBV2	-	TRBJ1-2	CASSDTGRYGYTF	TGTGCCAGCAGTGACACCGGGAGGTATGGCTACACCTTC
-	TRBV29-1	-	TRBJ2-3	CSTRTDTQYF	TGCAGCACACGCACAGATACGCAGTATTTT
few	TRBV27	TRBD1	TRBJ1-6	CASNPSLQGAEGLHF	TGTGCCAGCAACCCCTCTCTACAGGGGGCTGAGGGCCTCCACTTT
-	TRBV6-6	-	TRBJ1-6	CASSLYRSGYSNNSPLHF	TGTGCCAGCAGTCTTTACCGATCAGGGTATTCGAATAATTCACCCCTCCACTTT
-	TRBV19	-	TRBJ2-6	CASSISSGLSGANVLTF	TGTGCCAGTAGTATTTCGTCAGGCCTCTCTGGGGCCAACGTCCTGACTTTC
-	TRBV6-5	-	TRBJ1-2	CASSYSSIGQFYGYTF	TGTGCCAGCAGTTACTCGAGTATTGGGCAGTTTTATGGCTACACCTTC
few	TRBV12-5	-	TRBJ1-5	CASGFGNQPQHF	TGTGCTAGTGGTTTCGGGAATCAGCCCCAGCATTTT
-	TRBV6-2/TRBV6-3	TRBD2	TRBJ2-7	CASSSGGYEQYF	TGTGCCAGCAGTTCGGGGGGCTACGAGCAGTACTTC
-	TRBV5-6	TRBD2	TRBJ2-2	CASSASGGSGELFF	TGTGCCAGCAGTGCTAGCGGGGGATCCGGGGAGCTGTTTTTT
-	TRBV29-1	-	TRBJ1-5	CSVEGDGNQPQHF	TGCAGCGTTGAGGGAGACGGGAATCAGCCCCAGCATTTT
-	TRBV29-1	-	TRBJ2-7	CSVAEQAYEQYF	TGCAGCGTTGCGGAACAGGCCTACGAGCAGTACTTC
once	TRBV5-1	TRBD1	TRBJ2-2	CASSLALDRGTGELFF	TGCGCCAGCAGCTTGGCCCTGGACAGGGGCACCGGGGAGCTGTTTTTT
-	TRBV7-6	-	TRBJ2-5	CASSPPSGTQYF	TGTGCCAGCAGCCCACCCTCAGGGACCCAGTACTTC